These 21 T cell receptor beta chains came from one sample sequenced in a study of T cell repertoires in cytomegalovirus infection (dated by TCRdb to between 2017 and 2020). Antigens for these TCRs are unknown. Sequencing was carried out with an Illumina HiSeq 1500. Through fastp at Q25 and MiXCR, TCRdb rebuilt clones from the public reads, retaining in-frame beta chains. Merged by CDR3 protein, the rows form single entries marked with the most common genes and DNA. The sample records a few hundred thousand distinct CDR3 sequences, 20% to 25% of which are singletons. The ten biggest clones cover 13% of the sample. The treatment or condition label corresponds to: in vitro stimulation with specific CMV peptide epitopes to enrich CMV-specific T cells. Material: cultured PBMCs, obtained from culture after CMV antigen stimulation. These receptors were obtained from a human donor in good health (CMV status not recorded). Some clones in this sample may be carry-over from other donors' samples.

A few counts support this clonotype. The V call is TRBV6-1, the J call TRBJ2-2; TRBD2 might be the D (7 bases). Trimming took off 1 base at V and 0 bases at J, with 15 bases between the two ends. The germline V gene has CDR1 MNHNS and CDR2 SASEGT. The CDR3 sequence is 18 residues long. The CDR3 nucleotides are TGTGCCAGCAGTGAAGAAGCGGGACACTTAACGAACACCGGGGAGCTGTTTTTT. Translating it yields CASSEEAGHLTNTGELFF.

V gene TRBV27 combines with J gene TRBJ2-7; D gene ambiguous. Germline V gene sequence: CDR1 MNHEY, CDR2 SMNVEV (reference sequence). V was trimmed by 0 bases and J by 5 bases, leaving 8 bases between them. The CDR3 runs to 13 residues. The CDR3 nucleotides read TGTGCCAGCAGTTTATCGACCAGGAACGAGCAGTACTTC. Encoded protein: CASSLSTRNEQYF.

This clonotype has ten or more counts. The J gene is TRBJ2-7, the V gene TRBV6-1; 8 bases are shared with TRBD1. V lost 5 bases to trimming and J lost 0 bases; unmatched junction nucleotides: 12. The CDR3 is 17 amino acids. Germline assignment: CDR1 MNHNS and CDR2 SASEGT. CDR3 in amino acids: CASSRRGGRGHSYEQYV. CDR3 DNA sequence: TGTGCCAGCAGTCGAAGAGGGGGCAGGGGGCACTCCTACGAGCAGTACGTC.

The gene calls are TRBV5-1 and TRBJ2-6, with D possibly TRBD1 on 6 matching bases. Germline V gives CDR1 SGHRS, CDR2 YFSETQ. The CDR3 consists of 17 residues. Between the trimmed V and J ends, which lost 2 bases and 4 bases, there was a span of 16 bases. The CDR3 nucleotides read TGCGCCAGCAGCTTTGCGAGGGTGGGGGCCGGGGCCAACGTCCTGACTTTC. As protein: CASSFARVGAGANVLTF.

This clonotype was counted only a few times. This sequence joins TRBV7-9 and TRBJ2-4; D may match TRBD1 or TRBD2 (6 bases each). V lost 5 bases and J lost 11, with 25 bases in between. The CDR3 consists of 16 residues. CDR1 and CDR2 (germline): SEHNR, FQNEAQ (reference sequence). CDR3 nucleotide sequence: TGTGCCAGCAGCCCCCTTGGGGGGCGGCCAAGAAGTTTTCAGTACTTC. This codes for CASSPLGGRPRSFQYF.

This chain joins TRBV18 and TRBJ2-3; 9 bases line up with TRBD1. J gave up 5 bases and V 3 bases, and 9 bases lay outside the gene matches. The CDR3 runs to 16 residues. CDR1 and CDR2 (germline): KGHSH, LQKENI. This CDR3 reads CASSPPGQGVGDTQYF. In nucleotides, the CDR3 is TGTGCCAGCTCACCGCCGGGACAGGGAGTTGGAGATACGCAGTATTTT.

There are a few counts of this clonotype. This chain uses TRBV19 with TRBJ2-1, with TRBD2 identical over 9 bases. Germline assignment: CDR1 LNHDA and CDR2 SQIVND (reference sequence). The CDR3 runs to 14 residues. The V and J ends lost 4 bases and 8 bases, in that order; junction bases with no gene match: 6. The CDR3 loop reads CASSSGRAMDEQFF. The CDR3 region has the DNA TGTGCCAGTAGTAGCGGGAGGGCCATGGATGAGCAGTTCTTC. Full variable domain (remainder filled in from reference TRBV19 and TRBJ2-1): DGGITQSPKYLFRKEGQNVTLSCEQNLNHDAMYWYRQDPGQGLRLIYYSQIVNDFQKGDIAEGYSVSREKKESFPLTVTSAQKNPTAFYLCASSSGRAMDEQFFGPGTRLTVL.

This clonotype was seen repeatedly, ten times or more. CDR3 nucleotides: TGTGCCAGCAGTAGGGAAGGTCAGCCCCAGCATTTT. Encoded protein: CASSREGQPQHF. The chain carries TRBV7-2 and TRBJ1-5; D is ambiguous. CDR1 is SGHTA, CDR2 FQGNSA, per germline. The CDR3 extends over 12 amino acids. The V end lost 6 bases, the J end lost 6 bases, and 9 bases lay between the germline ends.

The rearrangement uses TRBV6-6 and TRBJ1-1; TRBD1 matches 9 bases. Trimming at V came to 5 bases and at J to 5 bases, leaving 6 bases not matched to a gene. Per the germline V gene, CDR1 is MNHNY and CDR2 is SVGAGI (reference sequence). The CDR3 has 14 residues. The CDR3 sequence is CASSPGTGRTEAFF. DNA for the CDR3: TGTGCCAGCAGTCCCGGGACAGGGCGAACTGAAGCTTTCTTT.

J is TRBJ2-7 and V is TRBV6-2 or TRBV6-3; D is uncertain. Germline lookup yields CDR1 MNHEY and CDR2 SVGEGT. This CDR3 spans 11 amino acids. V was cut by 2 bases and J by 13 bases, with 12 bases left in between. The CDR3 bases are TGTGCCAGCAGTTACCTAGACATTATATACGTC. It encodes CASSYLDIIYV.

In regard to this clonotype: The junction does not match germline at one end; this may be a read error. The CDR3 spells CASSTGGGYTF. The CDR3 bases are TGTGCCAGCAGTACAGGGGGCGGCTACACCTTC. The chain joins TRBV19 to TRBJ1-2, with 9 nucleotides matching TRBD1. The V gene's germline CDR1 is LNHDA and CDR2 SQIVND (reference sequence). The CDR3 has 11 residues.

The CDR3 protein is CASSEIGEQYV. As DNA, the CDR3 is TGTGCCAGCAGTGAGATAGGCGAGCAGTACGTC. V gene TRBV6-1 combines with J gene TRBJ2-7; D is undetermined. This CDR3 region has 11 residues. Trimming left V 3 bases short and J 6 bases short, with 6 bases between. Germline V lookup: CDR1 MNHNS, CDR2 SASEGT.

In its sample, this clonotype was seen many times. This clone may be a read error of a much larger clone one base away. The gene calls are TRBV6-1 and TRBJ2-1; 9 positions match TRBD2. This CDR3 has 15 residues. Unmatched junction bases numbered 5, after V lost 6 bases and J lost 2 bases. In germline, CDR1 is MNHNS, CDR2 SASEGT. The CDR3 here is CASSFSGSAYNEQFF. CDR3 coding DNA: TGTGCCAGCAGCTTTAGCGGGAGCGCCTACAATGAGCAGTTCTTC.

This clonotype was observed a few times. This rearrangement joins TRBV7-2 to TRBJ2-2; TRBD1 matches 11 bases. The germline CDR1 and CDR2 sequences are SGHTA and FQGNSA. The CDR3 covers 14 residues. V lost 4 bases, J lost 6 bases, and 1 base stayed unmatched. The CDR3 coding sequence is TGTGCCAGCAGCTGGACAGGGGGCTCCGGGGAGCTGTTTTTT. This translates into CASSWTGGSGELFF.

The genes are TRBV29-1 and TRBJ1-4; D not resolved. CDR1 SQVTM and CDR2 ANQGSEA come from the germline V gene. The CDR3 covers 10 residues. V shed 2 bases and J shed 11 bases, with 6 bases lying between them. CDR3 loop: CSVESGKLFF. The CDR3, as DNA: TGCAGCGTTGAAAGCGGGAAACTGTTTTTT.

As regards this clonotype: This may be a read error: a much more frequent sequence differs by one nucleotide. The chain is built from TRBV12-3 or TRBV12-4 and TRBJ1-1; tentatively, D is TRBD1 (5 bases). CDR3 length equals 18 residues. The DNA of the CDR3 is TGTGCCAGCAGCTTAAGTGCCGGTTCGGGGGAGGTGAACACTGTAGCTTTCTTT. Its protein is CASSLSAGSGEVNTVAFF.

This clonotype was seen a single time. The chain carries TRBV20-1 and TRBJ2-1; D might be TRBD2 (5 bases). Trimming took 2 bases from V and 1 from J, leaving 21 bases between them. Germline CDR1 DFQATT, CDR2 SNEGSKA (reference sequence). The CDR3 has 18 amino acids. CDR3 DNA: TGCAGTGCTAGAACCCCGAGGGTTACTAGTTTATCCTACAATGAGCAGTTCTTC. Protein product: CSARTPRVTSLSYNEQFF.

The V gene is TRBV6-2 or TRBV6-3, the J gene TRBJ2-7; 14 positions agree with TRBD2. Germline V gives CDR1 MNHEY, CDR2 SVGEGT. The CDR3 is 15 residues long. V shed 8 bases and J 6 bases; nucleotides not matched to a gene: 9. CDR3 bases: TGTGCCAGCTCGGGACTAGCGGGAGTACACTTCGAGCAGTACGTC. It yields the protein CASSGLAGVHFEQYV.

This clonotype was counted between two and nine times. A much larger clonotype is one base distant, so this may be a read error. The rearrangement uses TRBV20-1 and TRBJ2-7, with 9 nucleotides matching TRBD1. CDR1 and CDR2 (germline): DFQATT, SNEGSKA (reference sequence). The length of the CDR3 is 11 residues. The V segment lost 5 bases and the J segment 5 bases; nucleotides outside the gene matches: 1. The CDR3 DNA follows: TGCAGTGCTGGACAGGGGAACGAGCAGTACTTC. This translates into CSAGQGNEQYF.

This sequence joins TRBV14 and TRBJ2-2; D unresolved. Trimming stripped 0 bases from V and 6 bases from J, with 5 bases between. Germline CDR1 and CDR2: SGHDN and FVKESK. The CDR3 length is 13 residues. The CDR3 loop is CASSQDLAGELFF. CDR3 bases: TGTGCCAGCAGCCAAGATCTAGCCGGGGAGCTGTTTTTT.

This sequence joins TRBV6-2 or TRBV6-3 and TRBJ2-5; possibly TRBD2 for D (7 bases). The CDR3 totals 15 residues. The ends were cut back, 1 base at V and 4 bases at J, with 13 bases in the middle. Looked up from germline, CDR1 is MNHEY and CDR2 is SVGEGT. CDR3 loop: CASSYYGGGGETQYF. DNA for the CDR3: TGTGCCAGCAGTTACTATGGGGGAGGGGGAGAGACCCAGTACTTC.